These 31 T cell receptor beta chains were all obtained from the same sample, sequenced in a study of T cell responses to AZD1222 COVID-19 vaccine. Using immunoSEQ multiplex PCR, the repertoire was profiled, and TCRdb retains in-frame clones only, with some absent. This repertoire shows fewer than 180,000 clones, more than 90% found once; its top ten account for roughly 3.3%. Sequences were derived from peripheral blood, sampled 28 days after the second AZD1222 dose. The receptors were sampled from an adult who received the AZD1222 COVID-19 vaccine.

This clone was detected only once. The chain carries TRBV5-4 and TRBJ1-6, with D possibly matching TRBD1 (6 bases). The V end lost 0 bases, the J end lost 0 bases, and 10 bases lay between the germline ends. CDR3 length: 17 residues. CDR1 and CDR2 (germline): SGHNT, YYREEE (reference sequence). The CDR3 sequence is CASSLGQASSYNSPLHF. The CDR3 DNA sequence: TGTGCCAGCAGCTTGGGACAGGCGAGCTCCTATAATTCACCCCTCCACTTT. Combining the CDR3 with reference TRBV5-4 and TRBJ1-6 gives the whole variable domain ETGVTQSPTHLIKTRGQQVTLRCSSQSGHNTVSWYQQALGQGPQFIFQYYREEENGRGNFPPRFSGLQFPNYSSELNVNALELDDSALYLCASSLGQASSYNSPLHFGNGTRLTVT.

The rearrangement links TRBV5-5 to TRBJ1-6; TRBD1 is a possible D gene (5 bases). This CDR3 spans 16 amino acids. V lost 2 bases, J lost 5 bases, and 14 bases lay in between. Per germline, CDR1 SGHKS and CDR2 YYEKEE (reference sequence). Here the CDR3 reads CASSFPPWGDNSPLHF. For the CDR3, the DNA is TGTGCCAGCAGCTTTCCCCCGTGGGGGGATAATTCACCCCTCCACTTT. The full variable domain, in which reference TRBV5-5 and TRBJ1-6 provide the parts outside the CDR3, is DAGVTQSPTHLIKTRGQQVTLRCSPISGHKSVSWYQQVLGQGPQFIFQYYEKEERGRGNFPDRFSARQFPNYSSELNVNALLLGDSALYLCASSFPPWGDNSPLHFGNGTRLTVT.

The rearrangement joins TRBV9 to TRBJ2-3; unclear D gene. The CDR3 sequence is 13 residues long. CDR1 is SGDLS and CDR2 is YYNGEE in the germline V gene. V lost 0 bases to trimming and J lost 2 bases, with 4 bases between them. The CDR3 is CASSVGATDTQYF. CDR3 coding DNA: TGTGCCAGCAGCGTAGGCGCCACAGATACGCAGTATTTT.

CDR3 coding DNA: TGTGCCAGTAGTATAGCACGGGGCCCGGAGACCCAGTACTTC. This translates into CASSIARGPETQYF. The V and J genes are TRBV19 and TRBJ2-5; D is possibly TRBD1 or TRBD2 (5 bases each). The CDR3 contains 14 residues. CDR1 and CDR2 from the germline V gene are LNHDA and SQIVND (reference sequence). Trimming took off 1 base at V and 5 bases at J, with 11 bases between the two ends. Full variable domain (remainder filled in from reference TRBV19 and TRBJ2-5): DGGITQSPKYLFRKEGQNVTLSCEQNLNHDAMYWYRQDPGQGLRLIYYSQIVNDFQKGDIAEGYSVSREKKESFPLTVTSAQKNPTAFYLCASSIARGPETQYFGPGTRLLVL.

CDR3: CASSQMQNQPQHF. The DNA of the CDR3 is TGCGCCAGCAGCCAAATGCAGAATCAGCCCCAGCATTTT. The chain couples TRBV4-1 to TRBJ1-5; no definite D call. Germline loops: CDR1 MGHRA, CDR2 YSYEKL. The germline V and J ends were trimmed by 2 bases and 4 bases, with 6 bases remaining between them. The length of the CDR3 is 13 residues.

J is TRBJ1-1 and V is TRBV30, with D possibly matching TRBD1 (5 bases). CDR1 and CDR2 from the germline V gene are GTSNPN and SVGIG (reference sequence). The CDR3 consists of 13 residues. With 1 base removed from V and 6 bases from J, the gap between germline ends came to 12 bases. The CDR3 region is CAWSGGLGAEAFF. The CDR3 nucleotides read TGTGCCTGGAGTGGAGGGTTGGGGGCTGAAGCTTTCTTT. Full variable domain (outside the CDR3, taken from reference TRBV30 and TRBJ1-1): SQTIHQWPATLVQPVGSPLSLECTVEGTSNPNLYWYRQAAGRGLQLLFYSVGIGQISSEVPQNLSASRPQDRQFILSSKKLLLSDSGFYLCAWSGGLGAEAFFGQGTRLTVV.

The chain combines TRBV13 with TRBJ2-1, with TRBD2 matching over 14 bases. After removal of 5 bases from V and 7 bases from J, the junction contained 4 bases not matched to a gene. The germline gives CDR1 PRHDT, CDR2 FYEKMQ (reference sequence). The CDR3 spans 15 residues. CDR3 DNA sequence: TGTGCCAGCAGCCGGGGACTAGCGGGAGCGAATGAGCAGTTCTTC. This translates into CASSRGLAGANEQFF.

The chain carries TRBV28 and TRBJ2-3; D is ambiguous. The CDR3 is made up of 13 amino acids. The V end lost 4 bases, the J end lost 1 base, and 6 bases lay between the germline ends. The germline CDR1 and CDR2 sequences are MDHEN and SYDVKM. In nucleotides, the CDR3 is TGTGCCAGCAGTTGGTCTGGCACAGATACGCAGTATTTT. Amino acid sequence: CASSWSGTDTQYF.

The V and J genes are TRBV4-2 and TRBJ2-7; 8 bases are shared with TRBD2. Trimming removed 2 bases from V and 3 bases from J; junction bases left unmatched: 6. Germline-derived CDR1 and CDR2 are LGHNA and YNFKEQ. The CDR3 runs 15 residues. The CDR3 sequence is CASSQRAGDRYEQYF. CDR3 sequence (DNA): TGTGCCAGCAGCCAACGAGCGGGAGACCGCTACGAGCAGTACTTC.

This chain uses TRBV28 with TRBJ2-1, with 10 bases identical to TRBD2. The junction had 6 bases not matched to a gene; V was cut back by 6 bases and J by 1 base. Germline CDR1 is MDHEN and CDR2 is SYDVKM. This CDR3 comprises 16 residues. The CDR3: CASSQASGRSYNEQFF. The CDR3 DNA reads as TGTGCCAGCAGCCAAGCTAGCGGGAGATCCTACAATGAGCAGTTCTTC.

This clone has just one count. The chain is built from TRBV7-2 and TRBJ2-3; 9 bases align to TRBD2. CDR1 is SGHTA and CDR2 is FQGNSA in the germline V gene. The CDR3 has 17 residues. V was pared by 2 bases and J by 6 bases, with 12 bases of the junction left unmatched. CDR3 coding DNA: TGTGCCAGCAGCTTATTTGGGGGGGGACTAGCAGATGATACGCAGTATTTT. Its translation: CASSLFGGGLADDTQYF.

The chain carries TRBV19 and TRBJ1-1; possible D gene TRBD1, 6 bases. V lost 5 bases and J lost 3, with 16 bases in between. Germline V gives CDR1 LNHDA, CDR2 SQIVND (reference sequence). The CDR3 consists of 15 residues. For the CDR3, the DNA is TGTGCCAGTAGTCCTTGGACAGCCCCAGACACTGAAGCTTTCTTT. Protein sequence: CASSPWTAPDTEAFF.

The chain uses TRBV4-2 and TRBJ1-5, with TRBD1 matching 8 bases. J was trimmed by 4 bases and V by 0 bases; bases with no gene match: 14. The germline gives CDR1 LGHNA, CDR2 YNFKEQ. The CDR3 is 19 residues long. The CDR3 nucleotides are TGTGCCAGCAGCCAAGATGTTAACAGGGGGGTGGTCGGAAATCAGCCCCAGCATTTT. It specifies CASSQDVNRGVVGNQPQHF.

This chain connects TRBV3-1 (or the pseudogene TRBV3-2) to TRBJ2-7; 9 bases are shared with TRBD1. The CDR3 runs 15 residues. The V and J ends lost 4 bases and 4 bases, in that order; junction bases with no gene match: 8. Germline V gene data show CDR1 as LGHDT and CDR2 as YNNKEL (reference sequence). CDR3 in DNA: TGTGCCAGCAGCCGGACGGGGGACAGGGTATACGAGCAGTACTTC. Translated, it gives CASSRTGDRVYEQYF.

This chain connects TRBV4-1 to TRBJ2-3, with no clear D. Looked up from germline, CDR1 is MGHRA and CDR2 is YSYEKL. V was shortened by 0 bases and J by 0 bases, with 13 bases between the two germline ends. The CDR3 consists of 17 residues. The chain's CDR3 is CASSQDLNSPSTDTQYF. In DNA form, the CDR3 reads TGCGCCAGCAGCCAAGATCTCAACAGTCCTAGCACAGATACGCAGTATTTT.

The rearrangement uses TRBV4-1 and TRBJ1-5; TRBD1 is a possible D gene (5 bases). The V end lost 0 bases, the J end lost 4 bases, and 7 bases lay between the germline ends. The germline gives CDR1 MGHRA, CDR2 YSYEKL. This CDR3 contains 14 residues. CDR3 DNA: TGCGCCAGCAGCCAAGAGGGGGGGAATCAGCCCCAGCATTTT. Its translation: CASSQEGGNQPQHF.

The chain recombines TRBV4-2 with TRBJ1-2, with D maybe TRBD1 (6 bases). The V end lost 1 base, the J end lost 4 bases, and 13 bases lay between the germline ends. CDR1 LGHNA and CDR2 YNFKEQ come from the germline V gene. This CDR3 has 15 amino acids. The CDR3 sequence: CASSQAWGGAYGYTF. In nucleotides, the CDR3 is TGTGCCAGCAGCCAAGCATGGGGGGGCGCCTATGGCTACACCTTC.

The V call is TRBV14, the J call TRBJ2-7; the D is unclear. CDR3 size: 13 residues. The V end lost 5 bases, the J end lost 2 bases, and 10 bases lay between the germline ends. The germline V gene encodes CDR1 SGHDN and CDR2 FVKESK. The CDR3 region has the DNA TGTGCCAGCAGCAGAACAGTTACCTACGAGCAGTACTTC. It is translated as CASSRTVTYEQYF. The full variable domain, with the rest looked up from reference TRBV14 and TRBJ2-7, is EAGVTQFPSHSVIEKGQTVTLRCDPISGHDNLYWYRRVMGKEIKFLLHFVKESKQDESGMPNNRFLAERTGGTYSTLKVQPAELEDSGVYFCASSRTVTYEQYFGPGTRLTVT.

This clone has only one observation. The CDR3 DNA follows: TGTGCCAGCTCACCACAACTATACGTAGGGGATCAGACCGGGGAGCTGTTTTTT. It codes for CASSPQLYVGDQTGELFF. The V call is TRBV18, the J call TRBJ2-2; tentatively, D is TRBD1 (5 bases). The CDR3 runs to 18 residues. CDR1 KGHSH and CDR2 LQKENI come from the germline V gene. V lost 1 base and J 5 bases, leaving 20 bases between the germline ends.

This rearrangement joins TRBV3-1 (or the pseudogene TRBV3-2) to TRBJ2-1; 7 positions agree with TRBD1. With 4 bases clipped from V and 7 bases from J, the junction kept 10 bases outside the gene matches. CDR3 length equals 15 residues. Germline CDR1 is LGHDT and CDR2 is YNNKEL (reference sequence). The chain's CDR3 is CASSLRDSPYNEQFF. As DNA, the CDR3 is TGTGCCAGCAGCCTCCGGGACAGCCCATATAATGAGCAGTTCTTC.

J is TRBJ1-1 and V is TRBV18; possibly TRBD1 for D (5 bases). Trimming shortened V by 3 bases and J by 1 base, and 12 bases separated the two germline ends. Per germline, CDR1 KGHSH and CDR2 LQKENI. This CDR3 has 15 residues. This CDR3 is CASSPMGGENTEAFF. The CDR3 DNA reads as TGTGCCAGCTCACCTATGGGGGGAGAGAACACTGAAGCTTTCTTT.

The chain is built from TRBV5-1 and TRBJ1-5, with D possibly TRBD1 on 5 matching bases. V lost 2 bases and J lost 4, with 13 bases in between. The CDR3 is 15 residues long. The V gene's germline CDR1 is SGHRS and CDR2 YFSETQ. CDR3 residues: CASSLMGQGNQPQHF. In DNA, the CDR3 is TGCGCCAGCAGCTTAATGGGGCAGGGAAATCAGCCCCAGCATTTT.

The rearrangement uses TRBV5-5 and TRBJ2-4, with D perhaps TRBD1 (5 bases). Germline V gene lookup returns CDR1 SGHKS and CDR2 YYEKEE (reference sequence). This CDR3 region has 18 residues. V was shortened by 1 base and J by 0 bases, with 17 bases between the two germline ends. Here the CDR3 reads CASSLTGISSLAKNIQYF. For the CDR3, the DNA is TGTGCCAGCAGCTTGACAGGAATTTCTAGTTTAGCCAAAAACATTCAGTACTTC.

The V gene is TRBV28, the J gene TRBJ2-2, with D possibly being TRBD1 (6 bases). The CDR3 length is 12 residues. CDR1 and CDR2 from the germline V gene are MDHEN and SYDVKM. The V gene lost 5 bases and the J gene lost 10 bases, with 11 bases spanning the gap. The CDR3 DNA is TGTGCCAGCAGTACACAGGGACAGGAGCTGTTTTTT. Amino acids: CASSTQGQELFF.

The chain links TRBV18 to TRBJ1-5, with TRBD1 identical over 10 bases. Trimming removed 8 bases from V and 2 bases from J; junction bases left unmatched: 3. This CDR3 has 14 amino acids. CDR1 is KGHSH and CDR2 is LQKENI in the germline V gene. CDR3 coding DNA: TGTGCCAGCACTGGGACAGGGGGCAATCAGCCCCAGCATTTT. Protein sequence: CASTGTGGNQPQHF.

V and J are TRBV16 and TRBJ1-3; D remains ambiguous. The CDR3 runs 17 residues. The V gene's germline CDR1 is KGHSY and CDR2 FQNENV. V dropped 6 bases and J dropped 0 bases, with 18 bases sitting between them. The DNA of the CDR3 is TGTGCCAGCAGTGACCCGTCTCTCGTACGCTCTGGAAACACCATATATTTT. Its protein is CASSDPSLVRSGNTIYF.

This chain connects TRBV14 to TRBJ2-7; TRBD2 is a possible D gene (5 bases). Trimming removed 1 base at V and 5 bases at J, with 15 bases between. Germline loops: CDR1 SGHDN, CDR2 FVKESK. The CDR3 is 15 amino acids. DNA for the CDR3: TGTGCCAGCAGCCAAGCTTTATCGGGGTTCGACGAGCAGTACTTC. Translation: CASSQALSGFDEQYF.

The chain has TRBV5-1 and TRBJ2-1; D may match TRBD1 or TRBD2 (5 bases each). Germline lookup yields CDR1 SGHRS and CDR2 YFSETQ. V was shortened by 4 bases and J by 8 bases, with 22 bases between the two germline ends. This CDR3 has 16 amino acids. The DNA of the CDR3 is TGCGCCAGCAGCCTTGGGACGATGGGGTCAGGACATGAGCAGTTCTTC. Translating gives CASSLGTMGSGHEQFF.

The rearrangement links TRBV15 to TRBJ2-1; tentative D call: TRBD1 (6 bases). The CDR3 sequence is 15 residues long. V lost 1 base, J lost 3 bases, and 10 bases lay in between. CDR1 and CDR2 from the germline V gene are LNHNV and YYDKDF (reference sequence). CDR3 coding DNA: TGTGCCACCAGCAGAGTACAGGGAGACTACAATGAGCAGTTCTTC. It encodes CATSRVQGDYNEQFF.

This sequence joins TRBV30 and TRBJ1-5; D gene ambiguous. The CDR3 has 14 amino acids. In germline, CDR1 is GTSNPN, CDR2 SVGIG (reference sequence). Trimming stripped 2 bases from V and 2 bases from J, with 10 bases between. In nucleotides, the CDR3 is TGTGCCTGGAGTTTTGGGCACGGCAATCAGCCCCAGCATTTT. Its protein product is CAWSFGHGNQPQHF.

The V and J genes are TRBV14 and TRBJ1-2; D is undetermined. This CDR3 has 14 amino acids. Germline V gives CDR1 SGHDN, CDR2 FVKESK. The V end was cut by 2 bases, the J end by 6 bases, with 13 bases between. CDR3 sequence: CASSQSSLRDGYTF. CDR3 nucleotides: TGTGCCAGCAGCCAAAGTTCGTTACGGGATGGCTACACCTTC.